This T cell receptor beta chain derives from a study of T cells in Graves' hyperthyroidism and ophthalmopathy. Study-wide points: Progression to ophthalmopathy was predicted a median of 6.5 months early. Blood also held most thyroid clonotypes expanded beyond 0.001.

It was at first hyperthyroidism diagnosis, before any ophthalmopathy symptoms, that the blood sample was taken. This clonotype was detected ten times or more. What it binds is not known. The CDR3 length is 12 residues. V was shortened by 5 bases and J by 5 bases, with 7 bases between the two germline ends. Per the germline V gene, CDR1 is SGHTA and CDR2 is FQGNSA. The CDR3 regions of TCR beta were amplified from RNA transcripts. The HTBI primer set drove a first-round RT-PCR of the TCR CDR3. TCRdb reprocessed the multiplex PCR reads with MiXCR, giving one entry per CDR3 protein. The table has roughly 290,000 distinct CDR3 sequences, more than 10% seen once; the top ten hold about 8%.

Input material: blood. The V gene is TRBV7-2, the J gene TRBJ1-5, with D hard to call. The clonotype was recovered from a young woman with Graves' hyperthyroidism that later progressed to Graves' ophthalmopathy. This CDR3 reads CASSGWDQPQHF. CDR3 DNA sequence: TGTGCCAGCAGCGGTTGGGATCAGCCCCAGCATTTT.